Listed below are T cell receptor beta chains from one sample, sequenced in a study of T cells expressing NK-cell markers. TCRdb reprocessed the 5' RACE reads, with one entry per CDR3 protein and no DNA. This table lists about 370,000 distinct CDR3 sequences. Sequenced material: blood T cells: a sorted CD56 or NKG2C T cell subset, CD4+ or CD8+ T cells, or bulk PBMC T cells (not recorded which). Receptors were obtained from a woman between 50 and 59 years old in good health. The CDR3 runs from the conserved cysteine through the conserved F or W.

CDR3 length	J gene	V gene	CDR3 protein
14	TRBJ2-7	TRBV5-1	CASSLAAGAYEQYF
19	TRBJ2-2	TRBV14	CASSRTNIGLAGETGELFF
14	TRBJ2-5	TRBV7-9	CASSSGSGQETQYF
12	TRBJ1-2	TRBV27	CASRTGTLGYTF
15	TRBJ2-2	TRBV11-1	CASSPDRQNTGELFF
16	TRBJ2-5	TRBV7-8	CASTLAGGSYQETQYF
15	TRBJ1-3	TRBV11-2	CASSTGVPSGNTIYF
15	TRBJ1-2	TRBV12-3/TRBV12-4	CASSRTQGLGYGYTF
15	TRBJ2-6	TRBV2	CASSATGVGANVLTF
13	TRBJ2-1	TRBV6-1	CASMASGRNEQFF
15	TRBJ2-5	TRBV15	CATSLVPGSSETQYF
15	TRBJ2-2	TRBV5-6	CASRIVSGRAGELFF
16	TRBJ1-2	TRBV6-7	CASSYSNRDREYGYTF
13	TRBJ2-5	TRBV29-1	CSVVETRQETQYF
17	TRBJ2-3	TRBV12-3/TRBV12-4	CASSPNRDLKSADTQYF
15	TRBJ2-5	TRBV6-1	CASSELAGYQETQYF
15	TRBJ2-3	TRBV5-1	CASSYSGRPPDTQYF
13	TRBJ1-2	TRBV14	CASSQAGVYGYTF
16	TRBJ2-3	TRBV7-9	CASSFFGRAPTDTQYF
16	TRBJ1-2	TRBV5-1	CASSPITGQDNYGYTF
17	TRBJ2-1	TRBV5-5	CASSLDLGLAGVGEQFF
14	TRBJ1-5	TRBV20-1	CSARRQGVNQPQHF
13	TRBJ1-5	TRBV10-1	CASSESNHQPQHF
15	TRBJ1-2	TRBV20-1	CSARVGQGPDYGYTF
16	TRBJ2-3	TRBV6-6	CASSSSLAALGYTQYF
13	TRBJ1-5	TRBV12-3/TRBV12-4	CASGYRGDQPQHF
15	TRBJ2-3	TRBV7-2	CASSLKSGSADTQYF
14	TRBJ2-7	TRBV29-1	CSVEDPRGVHEQYF
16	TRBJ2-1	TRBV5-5	CASSLILAGMWDEQFF
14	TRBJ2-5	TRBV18	CASSPPRRTETQYF
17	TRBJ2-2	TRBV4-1	CASSQGLTGLGVGELFF